Listed below are T cell receptor beta chains from one sample, sequenced in a study of T cell changes during pregnancy in multiple sclerosis. Method: immunoSEQ multiplex PCR; TCRdb's copy keeps in-frame clones and lacks some. Among approximately 80,000 clones, about 91% were seen once, and the ten largest hold around 3.4%. The sequenced sample was PBMCs, obtained in the first trimester of pregnancy. Receptor source: a female donor in good health, serving as a control in a pregnancy study. Some clones in this sample may be carry-over from other donors' samples. Both conserved end residues are part of each CDR3. The order of the fields is J gene, V gene, D gene, clone size, CDR3 protein, CDR3 DNA. A D gene is named only where the DNA matches it firmly. Clone size, where shown, is once, few, many, or a class for clones that have expanded.

>TRBJ2-2|TRBV5-8|-|-
CASSLSTVNTGELFF
TGTGCCAGCAGCTTGTCGACAGTAAACACCGGGGAGCTGTTTTTT
>TRBJ2-2|TRBV9|TRBD2|few
CASSFSSGNTGELFF
TGTGCCAGCAGCTTTTCTAGCGGGAACACCGGGGAGCTGTTTTTT
>TRBJ2-1|TRBV27|-|once
CASSMDRNNEQFF
TGTGCCAGCAGCATGGACAGAAACAATGAGCAGTTCTTC
>TRBJ2-2|TRBV11-3|TRBD2|-
CASSFLAGQGGELFF
TGTGCCAGCAGCTTCCTAGCGGGGCAGGGCGGGGAGCTGTTTTTT
>TRBJ2-7|TRBV5-4|-|-
CASSFEAGAAEQYF
TGTGCCAGCAGCTTTGAGGCGGGTGCCGCCGAGCAGTACTTC
>TRBJ1-4|TRBV10-1|TRBD1|-
CASSDDRVNEKLFF
TGCGCCAGCAGTGATGACAGGGTTAATGAAAAACTGTTTTTT
>TRBJ2-1|TRBV13|TRBD2|-
CASSLGASGGDNEQFF
TGTGCCAGCAGCTTAGGGGCTAGCGGGGGGGACAATGAGCAGTTCTTC
>TRBJ2-7|TRBV30|TRBD2|-
CAWSRDRTWGTSGFSYEQYF
TGTGCCTGGAGTCGAGACAGGACTTGGGGGACTAGCGGATTCTCCTACGAGCAGTACTTC
>TRBJ1-5|TRBV19|-|-
CASSIVPGTNQPQHF
TGTGCCAGTAGTATCGTACCGGGTACCAATCAGCCCCAGCATTTT
>TRBJ2-3|TRBV10-3|TRBD2|-
CAIGGTSGRTDTQYF
TGTGCCATCGGGGGGACTAGCGGGAGAACAGATACGCAGTATTTT
>TRBJ2-7|TRBV6-6|TRBD1|-
CASSHQGVSYEQYF
TGTGCCAGCAGTCACCAGGGGGTATCCTACGAGCAGTACTTC
>TRBJ1-1|TRBV7-2|TRBD1|-
CASSFFTGGTEAFF
TGTGCCAGCAGCTTTTTCACAGGGGGCACTGAAGCTTTCTTT
>TRBJ1-3|TRBV27|-|-
CASSPLMAEANTIYF
TGTGCCAGCAGTCCCCTCATGGCGGAGGCAAACACCATATATTTT
>TRBJ1-6|TRBV9|-|-
CASSPRGGGQSPLHF
TGTGCCAGCAGCCCCCGCGGTGGGGGCCAATCACCCCTCCACTTT
>TRBJ2-3|TRBV27|TRBD2|-
CASSSLAGGETDTQYF
TGTGCCAGCAGTTCATTAGCGGGGGGCGAGACAGATACGCAGTATTTT
>TRBJ2-1|TRBV19|TRBD2|-
CASSADSGRAYNEQFF
TGTGCCAGTAGTGCCGATAGCGGGAGGGCCTACAATGAGCAGTTCTTC
>TRBJ1-5|TRBV7-9|-|-
CASSDGGRAQHF
TGTGCCAGCAGCGACGGTGGCAGGGCCCAGCATTTT
>TRBJ2-1|TRBV29-1|-|-
CSATRDSQFF
TGCAGCGCCACCCGGGACTCGCAGTTCTTC
>TRBJ2-7|TRBV6-5|-|-
CATYNGGYEQYF
TGTGCCACCTATAACGGGGGTTACGAGCAGTACTTC
>TRBJ2-1|TRBV5-1|-|-
CASSFPETGEGSYNEQFF
TGCGCCAGCAGCTTCCCCGAGACAGGGGAGGGCTCCTACAATGAGCAGTTCTTC
>TRBJ2-5|TRBV20-1|-|-
CSGGTSETQYF
TGCAGTGGGGGGACTTCAGAGACCCAGTACTTC
>TRBJ2-1|TRBV29-1|TRBD1|-
CSLYVGTGKYNEQFF
TGCAGCCTCTATGTTGGGACAGGGAAATACAATGAGCAGTTCTTC
>TRBJ1-2|TRBV28|-|-
CASSLPGYGYTF
TGTGCCAGCAGTTTACCGGGCTATGGCTACACCTTC
>TRBJ1-2|TRBV27|TRBD1|-
CASSLGGQVNYGYTF
TGTGCCAGCAGTTTGGGGGGACAGGTCAACTATGGCTACACCTTC
>TRBJ2-4|TRBV18|TRBD2|-
CASSLFTSSGSGAKNIQYF
TGTGCCAGCTCACTTTTCACATCGAGCGGGAGTGGTGCCAAAAACATTCAGTACTTC
>TRBJ2-1|TRBV11-2|-|few
CASSLARNEQFF
TGTGCCAGCAGCTTAGCCCGGAATGAGCAGTTCTTC
>TRBJ1-5|TRBV25-1|-|-
CASSEGLNSNQPQHF
TGTGCCAGCAGTGAGGGACTTAATAGCAATCAGCCCCAGCATTTT
>TRBJ2-2|TRBV10-2|-|once
CASSESTLIGAPANTGELFF
TGCGCCAGCAGTGAGTCGACTCTTATCGGCGCACCTGCGAACACCGGGGAGCTGTTTTTT
>TRBJ1-5|TRBV28|-|-
CASSLRRAGSRQPQHF
TGTGCCAGCAGTCTCCGCAGGGCAGGGTCACGACAGCCCCAGCATTTT
>TRBJ1-6|TRBV19|-|-
CASSTEYNSPLHF
TGTGCCAGTAGTACCGAGTATAATTCACCCCTCCACTTT
>TRBJ2-5|TRBV5-4|TRBD2|-
CASSFRKRGQETQYF
TGTGCCAGCAGCTTTAGAAAGCGGGGGCAAGAGACCCAGTACTTC
>TRBJ2-3|TRBV7-3|-|-
CASSLAQKDTQYF
TGTGCCAGCAGCTTAGCACAAAAAGATACGCAGTATTTT
>TRBJ1-1|TRBV6-1|-|-
CASSGKGRGTEAFF
TGTGCCAGCAGTGGAAAAGGGCGGGGCACTGAAGCTTTCTTT
>TRBJ2-1|TRBV7-9|TRBD2|-
CASSRRLAGGSYNEQFF
TGTGCCAGCAGCCGACGACTAGCGGGGGGCTCCTACAATGAGCAGTTCTTC
>TRBJ2-5|TRBV18|-|-
CASSPWSQEEWETQYF
TGTGCCAGCTCACCGTGGAGTCAGGAGGAGTGGGAGACCCAGTACTTC
>TRBJ2-1|TRBV2|TRBD1|-
CASSLDGQGGEQFF
TGTGCCAGCAGCCTAGACGGACAGGGGGGTGAGCAGTTCTTC
>TRBJ2-3|TRBV5-1|-|-
CASSFQGIGTDTQYF
TGCGCCAGCAGCTTCCAGGGGATCGGCACAGATACGCAGTATTTT
>TRBJ2-2|TRBV6-4|TRBD2|-
CASSEREGDTGELFF
TGTGCCAGCAGTGAGCGGGAGGGGGACACCGGGGAGCTGTTTTTT
>TRBJ2-7|TRBV28|TRBD1|once
CASRSRTGAPSEQYF
TGTGCCAGCAGATCTAGGACAGGGGCCCCCTCCGAGCAGTACTTC
>TRBJ1-6|TRBV28|-|few
CASSLSPPSPLHF
TGTGCCAGCAGTCTGAGCCCCCCTTCACCCCTCCACTTT
>TRBJ1-1|TRBV7-9|-|-
CASSPRNTEAFF
TGTGCCAGCAGCCCCAGGAACACTGAAGCTTTCTTT
>TRBJ2-7|TRBV27|TRBD1|-
CASSLGQGVYEQYF
TGTGCCAGCAGTTTGGGTCAGGGGGTTTACGAGCAGTACTTC
>TRBJ2-1|TRBV7-6|-|-
CASSLGGASYNEQFF
TGTGCCAGCAGCTTGGGGGGGGCCAGCTACAATGAGCAGTTCTTC
>TRBJ2-1|TRBV18|-|-
CASFLQGSGSYNEQFF
TGTGCCAGCTTCCTACAGGGATCAGGCTCCTACAATGAGCAGTTCTTC
>TRBJ1-5|TRBV7-4|TRBD1|-
CASSFRTGPFRAQHF
TGTGCCAGCAGCTTCAGGACAGGGCCCTTTAGGGCCCAGCATTTT
>TRBJ1-2|TRBV28|TRBD1|-
CASSFSTGWDLGGYTF
TGTGCCAGCAGTTTTTCGACAGGGTGGGATCTGGGTGGCTACACCTTC
>TRBJ1-5|TRBV25-1|-|-
CASSEARYSNQPQHF
TGTGCCAGCAGTGAAGCTCGGTATAGCAATCAGCCCCAGCATTTT
>TRBJ2-4|TRBV5-4|TRBD2|once
CASSLDGGVVKNIQYF
TGTGCCAGCAGCTTGGATGGGGGGGTCGTCAAAAACATTCAGTACTTC
>TRBJ1-6|TRBV9|TRBD1|few
CASSGKGQGNSPLHF
TGTGCCAGCAGCGGTAAGGGACAGGGGAATTCACCCCTCCACTTT
>TRBJ1-2|TRBV6-1|-|-
CASSGLGARDYGYTF
TGTGCCAGCAGTGGTTTGGGGGCGCGGGACTATGGCTACACCTTC
>TRBJ2-5|TRBV11-2|-|once
CASSYRLDPYQETQYF
TGTGCCAGCAGCTATCGACTAGACCCATACCAAGAGACCCAGTACTTC
>TRBJ2-1|TRBV11-3|-|-
CASSFQGYNEQFF
TGTGCCAGCAGCTTTCAGGGCTACAATGAGCAGTTCTTC